One T cell receptor (beta chain) is described in this entry. The antigen remains undetermined. This CDR3 is 14 amino acids long. Germline CDR1 reads SGHTA; CDR2 reads FQGNSA. V gave up 4 bases and J gave up 1 base, with 11 bases separating them. Random hexamers were used to reverse transcribe the RNA input (0.5 to 1 ug). The amplification used immunoSEQ multiplex PCR on TCR beta CDR3; it spanned 54 Vbeta and 13 Jbeta. TCRdb itself ran the immunoSEQ multiplex PCR reads through MiXCR, one entry per CDR3 protein. The data contain approximately 54,000 distinct CDR3 sequences, over 90% of them seen just once; the ten biggest clones take up less than 0.95%. This specimen belongs to a study of CD8 T cells in Susac syndrome. Study-wide results and caveats: In Susac syndrome, CD8+ expansion was highest in TEMRA and active disease. A handful of Susac-specific public clones appeared in CD8+ TEMRA repertoires, and over 15 in total CD8+ repertoires.

Sequencing was done on a sample of CD8+ T cells from PBMCs. This sequence joins TRBV7-2 and TRBJ2-7; perhaps TRBD1 as D (5 bases). The sequence derives from a human donor with Susac syndrome. The CDR3 loop is CASSYGQISYEQYF. The DNA for the CDR3 is TGTGCCAGCAGCTATGGACAAATATCCTACGAGCAGTACTTC.